Listed below are T cell receptor beta chains from one sample, sequenced in a study of blood T cells in healthy people across ages. TCRdb ran MiXCR on the 5' RACE reads and lists one entry per CDR3 protein. The sample includes under 850,000 distinct CDR3 sequences, roughly 35% of them seen just once. Sequencing was carried out using blood. The receptors shown here come from a man aged 18 to 29 in good health. Each CDR3 is given with its conserved first and last residue. The D gene is left open where the match is weak. A row's size may be missing; if present it is once, few, many or a size class.

d_call: NA; v_call: TRBV4-1; clone_size: NA; j_call: TRBJ2-1; cdr3_aa: CASSQQGPLSYNEQFF; cdr3_nt: TGCGCCAGCAGCCAACAGGGCCCTCTTTCCTACAATGAGCAGTTCTTC
d_call: NA; v_call: TRBV10-3; clone_size: many; j_call: TRBJ2-7; cdr3_aa: CAISERLVGSYEQYF; cdr3_nt: TGTGCCATCAGTGAGAGGCTGGTTGGCTCCTACGAGCAGTACTTC
d_call: NA; v_call: TRBV7-9; clone_size: few; j_call: TRBJ2-7; cdr3_aa: CASSDDRVGTYEQYF; cdr3_nt: TGTGCCAGCAGCGATGACAGAGTAGGGACCTACGAGCAGTACTTC
d_call: NA; v_call: TRBV3-1; clone_size: NA; j_call: TRBJ2-1; cdr3_aa: CASSQVESYNEQFF; cdr3_nt: TGTGCCAGCAGCCAAGTAGAGTCTTACAATGAGCAGTTCTTC
d_call: NA; v_call: TRBV9; clone_size: NA; j_call: TRBJ2-7; cdr3_aa: CASSPRFGHNEQYF; cdr3_nt: TGTGCCAGCAGCCCCCGGTTCGGGCACAATGAGCAGTACTTC
d_call: TRBD1; v_call: TRBV12-3/TRBV12-4; clone_size: many; j_call: TRBJ2-3; cdr3_aa: CASRRDSSTDTQYF; cdr3_nt: TGTGCCAGCAGACGGGACAGTAGCACAGATACGCAGTATTTT
d_call: TRBD1; v_call: TRBV15; clone_size: few; j_call: TRBJ1-2; cdr3_aa: CATSNRGFGVHHYGYTF; cdr3_nt: TGTGCCACCAGCAACAGGGGTTTCGGTGTACATCACTATGGCTACACCTTC
d_call: NA; v_call: TRBV6-5; clone_size: NA; j_call: TRBJ1-5; cdr3_aa: CASSYAPGQPQHF; cdr3_nt: TGTGCCAGCAGTTACGCCCCTGGGCAGCCCCAGCATTTT
d_call: TRBD2; v_call: TRBV12-3/TRBV12-4; clone_size: NA; j_call: TRBJ2-3; cdr3_aa: CASSLELAGRGDTQYF; cdr3_nt: TGTGCCAGCAGTTTGGAGCTAGCGGGCAGGGGAGATACGCAGTATTTT
d_call: NA; v_call: TRBV6-6; clone_size: NA; j_call: TRBJ1-2; cdr3_aa: CASSSRRGTDNGYIF; cdr3_nt: TGTGCCAGCAGCTCCCGTAGGGGGACTGATAATGGCTACATCTTC
d_call: NA; v_call: TRBV20-1; clone_size: NA; j_call: TRBJ2-7; cdr3_aa: CSARDPLSGAYEQYF; cdr3_nt: TGCAGTGCTAGAGACCCGCTCTCAGGAGCCTACGAGCAGTACTTC
d_call: NA; v_call: TRBV5-4; clone_size: NA; j_call: TRBJ1-6; cdr3_aa: CVSSPQGNSPLHF; cdr3_nt: TGTGTCAGCAGCCCCCAGGGGAATTCACCCCTCCACTTT
d_call: NA; v_call: TRBV4-1; clone_size: many; j_call: TRBJ1-2; cdr3_aa: CASSQDPGFNYGYTF; cdr3_nt: TGCGCCAGCAGCCAAGATCCCGGCTTTAACTATGGCTACACCTTC
d_call: NA; v_call: TRBV7-9; clone_size: once; j_call: TRBJ1-2; cdr3_aa: CASSFVEGYGYTF; cdr3_nt: TGTGCCAGCAGCTTTGTCGAAGGCTATGGCTACACCTTC
d_call: NA; v_call: TRBV6-2/TRBV6-3; clone_size: NA; j_call: TRBJ2-5; cdr3_aa: CASSYGGAREAQYF; cdr3_nt: TGTGCCAGCAGTTACGGCGGGGCGCGAGAGGCCCAGTACTTC
d_call: TRBD1; v_call: TRBV7-2; clone_size: few; j_call: TRBJ1-1; cdr3_aa: CASSAHTGQLNTEAFF; cdr3_nt: TGTGCCAGCAGCGCACACACGGGACAGCTGAACACTGAAGCTTTCTTT
d_call: NA; v_call: TRBV2; clone_size: few; j_call: TRBJ1-4; cdr3_aa: CASSGPPDRREKDGNEKLFF; cdr3_nt: TGTGCCAGCAGTGGACCGCCTGACAGAAGGGAGAAGGATGGTAATGAAAAACTGTTTTTT
d_call: TRBD2; v_call: TRBV20-1; clone_size: NA; j_call: TRBJ2-5; cdr3_aa: CSAILAEETQYF; cdr3_nt: TGCAGTGCTATACTAGCGGAAGAGACCCAGTACTTC
d_call: NA; v_call: TRBV12-3/TRBV12-4; clone_size: NA; j_call: TRBJ1-1; cdr3_aa: CASSFLPGKDTEAFF; cdr3_nt: TGTGCCAGCAGTTTTCTTCCAGGGAAAGACACTGAAGCTTTCTTT
d_call: NA; v_call: TRBV12-3/TRBV12-4; clone_size: NA; j_call: TRBJ1-1; cdr3_aa: CASRRPGPGEAFF; cdr3_nt: TGTGCCAGCAGGCGTCCGGGACCGGGAGAAGCTTTCTTT
d_call: NA; v_call: TRBV5-6; clone_size: NA; j_call: TRBJ2-1; cdr3_aa: CASSPTQIHYNEQFF; cdr3_nt: TGTGCCAGCAGCCCGACACAAATACACTACAATGAGCAGTTCTTC
d_call: NA; v_call: TRBV3-1; clone_size: NA; j_call: TRBJ2-5; cdr3_aa: CASSPGLPQETRYF; cdr3_nt: TGTGCCAGCAGCCCGGGACTTCCGCAAGAGACCCGGTACTTC
d_call: NA; v_call: TRBV7-9; clone_size: few; j_call: TRBJ2-7; cdr3_aa: CASSLASLRKADSRIYEQYF; cdr3_nt: TGTGCCAGCAGCTTAGCCTCTCTACGGAAGGCCGACTCGCGGATCTACGAGCAGTACTTC
d_call: NA; v_call: TRBV11-2; clone_size: NA; j_call: TRBJ2-3; cdr3_aa: CASISDRGTDTQYF; cdr3_nt: TGTGCCAGCATAAGTGACCGTGGAACAGATACGCAGTATTTT
d_call: TRBD2; v_call: TRBV20-1; clone_size: few; j_call: TRBJ2-1; cdr3_aa: CSARTVAGEIINEQFF; cdr3_nt: TGCAGTGCTAGAACCGTAGCGGGGGAAATAATCAATGAGCAGTTCTTC
d_call: NA; v_call: TRBV20-1; clone_size: few; j_call: TRBJ2-1; cdr3_aa: CSARAGETWNEQFF; cdr3_nt: TGCAGTGCTAGAGCGGGGGAAACGTGGAATGAGCAGTTCTTC
d_call: NA; v_call: TRBV27; clone_size: many; j_call: TRBJ2-1; cdr3_aa: CATQRNNEQFF; cdr3_nt: TGTGCCACCCAACGGAATAATGAGCAGTTCTTC
d_call: NA; v_call: TRBV7-2; clone_size: NA; j_call: TRBJ2-2; cdr3_aa: CASSLGGSELFF; cdr3_nt: TGTGCCAGCAGCTTAGGGGGGTCGGAGCTGTTTTTT
d_call: TRBD1; v_call: TRBV12-3/TRBV12-4; clone_size: NA; j_call: TRBJ1-2; cdr3_aa: CASSDAQGAVGYGYTF; cdr3_nt: TGTGCCAGCAGCGACGCACAGGGGGCTGTGGGATATGGCTACACCTTC
d_call: NA; v_call: TRBV11-2; clone_size: many; j_call: TRBJ2-1; cdr3_aa: CASSLPRQGLDLNEQFF; cdr3_nt: TGTGCCAGCAGCTTACCTAGACAGGGACTCGACCTGAATGAGCAGTTCTTC
d_call: TRBD2; v_call: TRBV7-2; clone_size: NA; j_call: TRBJ2-7; cdr3_aa: CASSSFRGGCNEQYF; cdr3_nt: TGTGCCAGCAGCTCCTTTCGGGGGGGATGCAATGAGCAGTACTTC
d_call: NA; v_call: TRBV7-2; clone_size: NA; j_call: TRBJ2-3; cdr3_aa: CASSPSSRTNTDTQYF; cdr3_nt: TGTGCCAGCAGCCCCTCCTCGCGGACTAACACAGATACGCAGTATTTT
d_call: NA; v_call: TRBV5-5; clone_size: few; j_call: TRBJ1-1; cdr3_aa: CASSATGTTGTEAFF; cdr3_nt: TGTGCCAGCAGCGCCACCGGGACGACGGGGACTGAAGCTTTCTTT
d_call: TRBD1; v_call: TRBV5-1; clone_size: NA; j_call: TRBJ2-2; cdr3_aa: CASSSGQETNTGELFF; cdr3_nt: TGCGCCAGCAGCAGCGGACAGGAGACGAACACCGGGGAGCTGTTTTTT
d_call: NA; v_call: TRBV5-5; clone_size: few; j_call: TRBJ1-5; cdr3_aa: CASSFDGGFGPQHF; cdr3_nt: TGTGCCAGCAGCTTCGACGGGGGGTTTGGGCCCCAGCATTTT
d_call: NA; v_call: TRBV5-6; clone_size: NA; j_call: TRBJ2-3; cdr3_aa: CASSAGHSTDTQYF; cdr3_nt: TGTGCCAGCAGCGCCGGACATAGCACAGATACGCAGTATTTT
d_call: NA; v_call: TRBV20-1; clone_size: few; j_call: TRBJ1-1; cdr3_aa: CSARREPEAFF; cdr3_nt: TGCAGTGCTAGAAGGGAACCTGAAGCTTTCTTT
d_call: NA; v_call: TRBV20-1; clone_size: NA; j_call: TRBJ1-2; cdr3_aa: CSAGPVNYGYTF; cdr3_nt: TGCAGTGCTGGGCCAGTAAACTATGGCTACACCTTC
d_call: TRBD2; v_call: TRBV5-1; clone_size: NA; j_call: TRBJ2-3; cdr3_aa: CASSALAGVGTDTQYF; cdr3_nt: TGCGCCAGCAGCGCCCTAGCGGGGGTGGGCACAGATACGCAGTATTTT
d_call: TRBD1; v_call: TRBV20-1; clone_size: NA; j_call: TRBJ2-1; cdr3_aa: CSARTSGTGPGGEQFF; cdr3_nt: TGCAGTGCTAGGACCTCCGGGACAGGGCCCGGTGGTGAGCAGTTCTTC
d_call: NA; v_call: TRBV14; clone_size: NA; j_call: TRBJ1-1; cdr3_aa: CASSQLWTEAFF; cdr3_nt: TGTGCCAGCAGCCAACTATGGACTGAAGCTTTCTTT
d_call: NA; v_call: TRBV15; clone_size: many; j_call: TRBJ1-4; cdr3_aa: CATSRDSGDNEKLFF; cdr3_nt: TGTGCCACCAGCAGAGATTCAGGGGATAATGAAAAACTGTTTTTT
d_call: NA; v_call: TRBV18; clone_size: few; j_call: TRBJ2-7; cdr3_aa: CASSQGSDYEQYF; cdr3_nt: TGTGCCAGCTCACAGGGGTCTGACTACGAGCAGTACTTC
d_call: TRBD1; v_call: TRBV6-5; clone_size: many; j_call: TRBJ2-3; cdr3_aa: CASSYSRTGGITQYF; cdr3_nt: TGTGCCAGCAGTTACTCCCGGACAGGGGGCATTACGCAGTATTTT
d_call: NA; v_call: TRBV5-1; clone_size: NA; j_call: TRBJ2-3; cdr3_aa: CASRRTAGRQISTDTQYF; cdr3_nt: TGCGCCAGCAGACGAACCGCTGGGAGACAAATTAGCACAGATACGCAGTATTTT